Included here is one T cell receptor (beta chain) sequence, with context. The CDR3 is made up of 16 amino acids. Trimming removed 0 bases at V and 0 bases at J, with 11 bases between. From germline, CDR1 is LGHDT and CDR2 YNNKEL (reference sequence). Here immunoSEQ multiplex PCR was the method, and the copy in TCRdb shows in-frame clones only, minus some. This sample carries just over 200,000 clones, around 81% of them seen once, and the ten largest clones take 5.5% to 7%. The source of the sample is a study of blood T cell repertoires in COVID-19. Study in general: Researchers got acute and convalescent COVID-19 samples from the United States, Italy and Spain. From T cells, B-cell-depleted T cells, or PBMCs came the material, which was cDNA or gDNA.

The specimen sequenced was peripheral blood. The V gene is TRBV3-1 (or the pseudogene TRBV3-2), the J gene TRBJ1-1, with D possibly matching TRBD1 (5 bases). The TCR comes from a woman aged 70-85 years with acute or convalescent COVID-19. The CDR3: CASSQDRAGVNTEAFF. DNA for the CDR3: TGTGCCAGCAGCCAAGATCGGGCGGGGGTGAACACTGAAGCTTTCTTT.